This entry lists 14 T cell receptor beta chains sequenced from one sample in a study of shared clonotypes between healthy human individuals. This table comes from immunoSEQ multiplex PCR, and its TCRdb copy is limited to in-frame clones, with some not included. The sample lists over 1.5 million clones; 95% to 99% were seen once. Sequencing was performed on naive CD4+ T cells sorted from blood. Sample subset: CD45RA+ positively selected. The receptors here all came from a man in his thirties or forties in good health.

This chain connects TRBV6-6 to TRBJ2-1; 14 bases agree with TRBD2. Unmatched junction bases numbered 5, after V lost 4 bases and J lost 9 bases. The CDR3 runs 15 residues. CDR1 is MNHNY and CDR2 is SVGAGI in the germline V gene (reference sequence). The chain's CDR3 is CASSSPGLAGAEQFF. CDR3 DNA sequence: TGTGCCAGCAGTTCCCCGGGACTAGCGGGAGCTGAGCAGTTCTTC.

The rearrangement links TRBV15 to TRBJ1-1, with a weak D call TRBD1 (6 bases). Germline V CDR1 and CDR2: LNHNV, YYDKDF (reference sequence). Between the trimmed V and J ends, which lost 0 bases and 8 bases, there was a span of 16 bases. The CDR3 runs to 15 residues. Here the CDR3 reads CATSRDIGGAGEAFF. The CDR3 DNA reads as TGTGCCACCAGCAGAGATATTGGGGGCGCGGGAGAAGCTTTCTTT.

The chain uses TRBV10-3 and TRBJ2-7, with 12 bases fitting TRBD1. J gave up 5 bases and V 6 bases, and 5 bases lay outside the gene matches. This CDR3 comprises 14 residues. In germline, CDR1 is ENHRY, CDR2 SYGVKD. As DNA, the CDR3 is TGTGCCATCAGCGGGACAGGGGGCGGGGACGAGCAGTACTTC. Its protein is CAISGTGGGDEQYF.

This chain uses TRBV18 with TRBJ2-5; TRBD1 matches 8 bases. CDR1 and CDR2 (germline): KGHSH, LQKENI. The J segment lost 3 bases and the V segment lost 4 bases, leaving 7 bases of the junction unmatched. The CDR3 extends over 15 amino acids. For the CDR3, the DNA is TGTGCCAGCTCACGAACGACAGGGGCAGAAGAGACCCAGTACTTC. Its translation: CASSRTTGAEETQYF.

The sample holds one count of this clone. This chain links TRBV4-1 with TRBJ2-5; D may correspond to TRBD1 or TRBD2 (5 bases each). Germline V gene data show CDR1 as MGHRA and CDR2 as YSYEKL. With 6 bases removed from V and 5 bases from J, the gap between germline ends came to 13 bases. The CDR3 totals 13 residues. CDR3 in amino acids: CASRGTLEETQYF. The CDR3 nucleotides are TGCGCCAGCAGGGGGACCCTAGAGGAGACCCAGTACTTC.

CDR3 nucleotides: TGTGCCAGCAGTCAGGATCCCCCTTACGAGCAGTACTTC. This gives the protein CASSQDPPYEQYF. The chain recombines TRBV28 with TRBJ2-7; D gene ambiguous. This CDR3 region has 13 residues. Trimming shortened V by 5 bases and J by 4 bases, and 12 bases separated the two germline ends. Germline CDR1 MDHEN, CDR2 SYDVKM.

The chain recombines TRBV11-1 with TRBJ2-1; TRBD2 matches 9 bases. Trimming removed 5 bases from V and 7 bases from J; junction bases left unmatched: 15. This CDR3 is built from 17 residues. CDR1 is SGHAT and CDR2 is FQDESV in the germline V gene (reference sequence). The CDR3 sequence: CASSTNPGTSSGNEQFF. The DNA of the CDR3 is TGTGCCAGCAGCACTAACCCCGGGACTAGCTCGGGTAATGAGCAGTTCTTC.

In regard to this clone: The sample has other DNA sequences that encode this CDR3 too. This rearrangement joins TRBV28 to TRBJ2-7; D is perhaps TRBD1 or TRBD2 (6 bases each). Trimming took off 3 bases at V and 3 bases at J, with 9 bases between the two ends. The CDR3 contains 13 residues. Germline values: CDR1 MDHEN, CDR2 SYDVKM. The CDR3 is CASSFGGLYEQYF. CDR3 coding DNA: TGTGCCAGCAGTTTTGGGGGGCTCTACGAGCAGTACTTC.

This chain connects TRBV28 to TRBJ2-7, with D maybe TRBD1 (6 bases). CDR3 length: 14 amino acids. Trimming shortened V by 6 bases and J by 2 bases, and 14 bases separated the two germline ends. CDR1 and CDR2 (germline): MDHEN, SYDVKM. CDR3: CASRSGTQAYEQYF. DNA of the CDR3: TGTGCCAGCAGATCCGGGACACAGGCCTACGAGCAGTACTTC. Combining the CDR3 with reference TRBV28 and TRBJ2-7 gives the whole variable domain DVKVTQSSRYLVKRTGEKVFLECVQDMDHENMFWYRQDPGLGLRLIYFSYDVKMKEKGDIPEGYSVSREKKERFSLILESASTNQTSMYLCASRSGTQAYEQYFGPGTRLTVT.

The chain combines TRBV4-1 with TRBJ2-5, with a possible D match to TRBD1 (6 bases). The CDR3 totals 18 residues. The germline CDR1 and CDR2 sequences are MGHRA and YSYEKL. V was cut by 3 bases and J by 5 bases, with 25 bases left in between. CDR3 residues: CASSHVTQERGHRETQYF. The CDR3 region has the DNA TGCGCCAGCAGCCACGTAACACAGGAACGGGGACATCGGGAGACCCAGTACTTC.

This sequence joins TRBV6-1 and TRBJ1-5; D call uncertain. The V end lost 3 bases, the J end lost 3 bases, and 12 bases lay between the germline ends. Germline CDR1 and CDR2: MNHNS and SASEGT. This CDR3 comprises 15 residues. The DNA for the CDR3 is TGTGCCAGCAGTGACAGGCGAGCAATCAATCAGCCCCAGCATTTT. As protein: CASSDRRAINQPQHF.

V usage is TRBV7-2 and J usage is TRBJ2-7; 10 positions match TRBD1. CDR3 length equals 15 residues. CDR1 is SGHTA and CDR2 is FQGNSA in the germline V gene. J was trimmed by 2 bases and V by 5 bases; bases with no gene match: 6. The CDR3 region has the DNA TGTGCCAGCAGCGGTGAAGGGACAGGGGCCTACGAGCAGTACTTC. This sequence encodes CASSGEGTGAYEQYF. Drawing the rest from reference TRBV7-2 and TRBJ2-7, the complete variable domain is GAGVSQSPSNKVTEKGKDVELRCDPISGHTALYWYRQSLGQGLEFLIYFQGNSAPDKSGLPSDRFSAERTGGSVSTLTIQRTQQEDSAVYLCASSGEGTGAYEQYFGPGTRLTVT.

This chain links TRBV15 with TRBJ2-1; perhaps TRBD2 as D (6 bases). The germline V and J ends were trimmed by 1 base and 1 base, with 8 bases remaining between them. The CDR3 contains 15 residues. Germline V CDR1 and CDR2: LNHNV, YYDKDF (reference sequence). CDR3 DNA sequence: TGTGCCACCAGCAGAGGCGGGATTTCCTACAATGAGCAGTTCTTC. Its translation is CATSRGGISYNEQFF.

This chain joins TRBV10-1 and TRBJ2-7; weak D call: TRBD2 (5 bases). Per the germline V gene, CDR1 is WNHNN and CDR2 is SYGVQD (reference sequence). The CDR3 runs to 13 residues. Trimming pared 4 bases from V and 3 bases from J, leaving 10 bases between. The CDR3: CASSGASLYEQYF. Here the CDR3 DNA reads TGCGCCAGCAGTGGGGCTAGCCTCTACGAGCAGTACTTC.